Below, 6 T cell receptor beta chains from the same sample are listed, as sequenced in a study of T cell responses to AZD1222 COVID-19 vaccine. Libraries were prepared by immunoSEQ multiplex PCR; TCRdb keeps only in-frame clonotypes and omits some of them. The table records about 96,000 clones, 90% of them present only once. The starting material was peripheral blood, obtained on day 0 of AZD1222 vaccination. These TCRs come from an adult in good health.

This chain joins TRBV7-8 and TRBJ2-3; D is possibly TRBD2 (5 bases). The CDR3 sequence is 14 residues long. The ends were cut back, 1 base at V and 6 bases at J, with 11 bases in the middle. Germline CDR1 reads SGHVS; CDR2 reads FQNEAQ. The CDR3 reads CASSLEGGYDTQYF. CDR3 nucleotides: TGTGCCAGCAGCTTAGAGGGCGGGTACGATACGCAGTATTTT.

As for this clone: Other DNA sequences in the same sample also yield this CDR3. The V call is TRBV6-5, the J call TRBJ2-1; TRBD2 matches 7 bases. The CDR3 loop spans 11 amino acids. J gave up 10 bases and V 8 bases, and 5 bases lay outside the gene matches. CDR1 is MNHEY and CDR2 is SVGAGI in the germline V gene. CDR3 residues: CASGRAGEQFF. In DNA form, the CDR3 reads TGTGCCAGCGGGAGGGCCGGGGAGCAGTTCTTC.

Only a few counts were recorded for this clone. The chain joins TRBV28 to TRBJ1-2; 7 bases are shared with TRBD1. Germline loops: CDR1 MDHEN, CDR2 SYDVKM. After removal of 2 bases from V and 8 bases from J, the junction contained 8 bases not matched to a gene. This CDR3 has 14 residues. The CDR3 here is CASSLGGPGGGYTF. Here the CDR3 DNA reads TGTGCCAGCAGTTTAGGGGGGCCAGGGGGAGGCTACACCTTC.

The chain employs TRBV6-2 or TRBV6-3 and TRBJ1-1; D perhaps matches TRBD1 (6 bases). Per the germline V gene, CDR1 is MNHEY and CDR2 is SVGEGT. The CDR3 extends over 15 amino acids. Trimming cost V 6 bases and J 6 bases, with 20 bases left between them. CDR3: CASSSGEGAAPEAFF. The CDR3 coding sequence is TGTGCCAGCAGCTCAGGGGAGGGCGCAGCCCCTGAAGCTTTCTTT.

This rearrangement joins TRBV19 to TRBJ2-1, with TRBD2 identical over 10 bases. Germline lookup yields CDR1 LNHDA and CDR2 SQIVND (reference sequence). The CDR3 extends over 16 amino acids. With 2 bases clipped from V and 8 bases from J, the junction kept 9 bases outside the gene matches. CDR3 sequence: CASSITSSGRRDEQFF. As DNA, the CDR3 is TGTGCCAGTAGTATAACTTCTAGCGGGAGAAGGGATGAGCAGTTCTTC.

The chain joins TRBV2 to TRBJ2-1; possible D gene TRBD1, 6 bases. CDR3 length equals 19 residues. The V gene lost 2 bases and the J gene lost 3 bases, with 23 bases spanning the gap. Germline V gene lookup returns CDR1 SNHLY and CDR2 FYNNEI. CDR3 protein: CASSERDTRLVAVYNEQFF. In nucleotides, the CDR3 is TGTGCCAGCAGTGAACGGGACACCCGGTTGGTAGCAGTCTACAATGAGCAGTTCTTC.